This entry describes one T cell receptor beta chain. The entry originates in a study of sequential checkpoint blockade in melanoma. Study at large: Each arm's sequence ended with maintenance nivolumab.

Specified treatment: randomized to nivolumab then ipilimumab (arm A) or the reverse (arm B). No patient had prior DNA-damaging chemotherapy. From thawed PBMCs, live CD3+CD8+ cells negative for CD19 and CD56 were sorted. Sequencing used immunoSEQ multiplex PCR; TCRdb keeps in-frame clones, though not all of them. The sample lists 35,000 to 40,000 clones, roughly 85% occurring once. Germline CDR1 is MGHDK and CDR2 is SYGVNS. Between the trimmed V and J ends, which lost 2 bases and 7 bases, there was a span of 11 bases. This CDR3 comprises 13 residues. The J gene is TRBJ1-1, the V gene TRBV25-1; unclear D gene. This TCR was sampled from a human donor with melanoma. The sequencing here drew on CD8+ T cells sorted from blood (inferred from file names), taken from a patient given nivolumab and ipilimumab in sequence. CDR3 loop: CASSEQEDFEAFF. The DNA for the CDR3 is TGTGCCAGCAGTGAACAGGAGGACTTTGAAGCTTTCTTT.